This T cell receptor beta chain was recorded in a study of T-cell reconstitution after alpha-beta-depleted transplantation in children. Using unique molecular identifiers, the investigators prepared the TCRbeta library. TCRdb ran MiXCR on the PCR reads and lists one entry per CDR3 protein. The top ten hold under 45% of the sample, which has 500,000 to 750,000 distinct CDR3 sequences, roughly a quarter seen once. Germline V gives CDR1 SGHRS, CDR2 YFSETQ. V lost 4 bases to trimming and J lost 2 bases, with 16 bases between them. The length of the CDR3 is 15 residues. The sequences come from PBMCs, collected before TCRalphabeta/CD19-depleted stem cell transplant. The sequence was obtained from a boy under three years old with Wiskott-Aldrich syndrome, due to receive a stem cell transplant. The chain recombines TRBV5-1 with TRBJ2-7; D is perhaps TRBD1 or TRBD2 (5 bases each). CDR3 region: CASSRRDAVTYEQYF. CDR3 DNA: TGCGCCAGCAGCCGCCGGGACGCAGTCACCTACGAGCAGTACTTC.